One and the same sample provided the 18 T cell receptor beta chains below, sequenced in a study of Graves' ophthalmopathy and Graves' hyperthyroidism. Researchers took RNA transcripts and amplified TCR beta CDR3 regions from them. The authors performed first-round RT-PCR with HTBI primers and then a second-round multiplex PCR. Each CDR3 protein gets one entry after TCRdb re-called the multiplex PCR reads with MiXCR. The data hold 400,000 or so distinct CDR3 sequences, with 17% observed a single time. Sequencing was carried out using peripheral blood. These receptors all stem from an adult woman with stable Graves' hyperthyroidism.

This clonotype was observed a handful of times. The V gene is TRBV11-2, the J gene TRBJ2-2, with a possible D match to TRBD2 (6 bases). The germline V and J ends were trimmed by 5 bases and 4 bases, with 17 bases remaining between them. The CDR3 spans 16 residues. In germline, CDR1 is SGHAT, CDR2 FQNNGV. CDR3 residues: CASSPRGRKSTGELFF. The CDR3 bases are TGTGCCAGCAGCCCCCGAGGGAGGAAAAGCACCGGGGAGCTGTTTTTT.

This clonotype was detected many times. This rearrangement joins TRBV19 to TRBJ1-1, with D unresolved. The ends were cut back, 5 bases at V and 5 bases at J, with 9 bases in the middle. CDR3 size: 12 residues. The germline V gene encodes CDR1 LNHDA and CDR2 SQIVND (reference sequence). CDR3 sequence: CASSDLRTEAFF. In nucleotides, the CDR3 is TGTGCCAGTAGTGATCTGAGGACTGAAGCTTTCTTT.

The table lists this clonotype with a few counts. The CDR3 DNA reads as TGTGCCTGGAGTAGAGGGGATTCTGCATACTCCTACGAGCAGTACTTC. Translating it yields CAWSRGDSAYSYEQYF. This chain links TRBV30 with TRBJ2-7; either TRBD1 or TRBD2 may fit D (5 bases each). The germline gives CDR1 GTSNPN, CDR2 SVGIG (reference sequence). The CDR3 contains 16 residues. V lost 2 bases, J lost 0 bases, and 17 bases lay in between.

Details on this clonotype: A much larger clone lies one base from this, so it may be a read error. This sequence joins TRBV5-1 and TRBJ2-6, with 10 bases fitting TRBD2. Germline lookup yields CDR1 SGHRS and CDR2 YFSETQ. This CDR3 is built from 18 residues. Here the CDR3 DNA reads TGCTCCAGCAGCTTGGCCGGGACTAGCGTCTCTGGGGCCAACGTCCTGACTTTC. As protein: CSSSLAGTSVSGANVLTF.

Regarding this clonotype: This may stem from a read error, because a much larger clone lies one nucleotide away. CDR3 DNA sequence: TGTGCCAGCAGTGTAGTCTCAAGACAGGGGAGACGCACCATATATTTT. Its protein product is CASSVVSRQGRRTIYF. This chain links TRBV12-3 or TRBV12-4 with TRBJ1-3, with TRBD1 matching 8 bases. The CDR3 is made up of 16 amino acids. V lost 5 bases, J lost 9 bases, and 15 bases stayed unmatched.

This clonotype was seen a few times. The chain links TRBV4-1 to TRBJ1-5; no clear D. The V gene lost 3 bases and the J gene lost 7 bases, with 10 bases spanning the gap. The CDR3 runs to 13 residues. Germline CDR1 MGHRA, CDR2 YSYEKL. The CDR3 loop reads CASSHTLRQPQHF. CDR3 nucleotides: TGCGCCAGCAGCCACACCCTACGCCAGCCCCAGCATTTT.

This clonotype showed up many times. The rearrangement uses TRBV25-1 and TRBJ1-1; D possibly corresponds to TRBD1 (6 bases). V shed 5 bases and J shed 3 bases, with 13 bases lying between them. CDR3 size: 14 residues. Germline CDR1 and CDR2: MGHDK and SYGVNS. Here the CDR3 DNA reads TGTGCCAGCAGTTCGTCAGGGGTCCACACTGAAGCTTTCTTT. Protein product: CASSSSGVHTEAFF.

This chain uses TRBV12-3 or TRBV12-4 with TRBJ2-5; perhaps TRBD2 as D (6 bases). V was cut by 7 bases and J by 4 bases, with 10 bases left in between. The CDR3 sequence is 12 residues long. The CDR3 is CASMVRGETQYF. DNA of the CDR3: TGTGCCAGCATGGTGCGGGGAGAGACCCAGTACTTC.

This clonotype has only a few counts. The chain carries TRBV3-1 and TRBJ2-5; possible D gene TRBD2, 6 bases. V dropped 7 bases and J dropped 5 bases, with 17 bases sitting between them. Germline values: CDR1 LGHDT, CDR2 YNNKEL (reference sequence). The CDR3 totals 14 residues. CDR3 amino acids: CASTTPGVGETQYF. The CDR3, as DNA: TGTGCCAGCACCACACCGGGGGTTGGGGAGACCCAGTACTTC.

A few counts support this clonotype. This rearrangement joins TRBV2 to TRBJ1-4, with TRBD1 as a possible D gene (5 bases). V was shortened by 6 bases and J by 7 bases, with 15 bases between the two germline ends. This CDR3 is 14 amino acids long. Germline lookup yields CDR1 SNHLY and CDR2 FYNNEI. This CDR3 is CASRPTRGREKLFF. In nucleotides, the CDR3 is TGTGCCAGCAGACCCACCCGGGGCCGTGAAAAACTGTTTTTT.

This clonotype has ten or more counts. V gene TRBV11-2 combines with J gene TRBJ2-7; D not certain. This CDR3 contains 15 residues. V lost 3 bases and J 0 bases, leaving 12 bases between the germline ends. Germline CDR1 reads SGHAT; CDR2 reads FQNNGV. CDR3 loop: CASSFVGRSSYEQYF. The CDR3 bases are TGTGCCAGCAGCTTTGTGGGCAGGTCCTCCTACGAGCAGTACTTC.

This clonotype was detected a few times. V and J are TRBV20-1 and TRBJ1-2; 7 nucleotides match TRBD1. Trimming cost V 3 bases and J 2 bases; bases outside gene matches: 12. CDR3 length: 16 residues. Germline loops: CDR1 DFQATT, CDR2 SNEGSKA (reference sequence). CDR3 sequence reads: CSASPKPGQTNYGYTF. The DNA for the CDR3 is TGCAGTGCTAGTCCCAAGCCGGGACAGACGAACTATGGCTACACCTTC.

In this sample, this clonotype turned up many times. The genes are TRBV7-8 and TRBJ1-5; 10 nucleotides match TRBD1. Germline values: CDR1 SGHVS, CDR2 FQNEAQ. V dropped 5 bases and J dropped 5; count of bases not matched to a gene: 15. CDR3 length equals 18 residues. CDR3 region: CASSGRDRGFIGYQPQHF. The CDR3 DNA reads as TGTGCCAGCAGCGGCCGGGACAGGGGATTTATAGGTTATCAGCCCCAGCATTTT.

The chain recombines TRBV30 with TRBJ2-6; 7 nucleotides line up with TRBD1. The CDR3 runs to 16 residues. Germline V lookup: CDR1 GTSNPN, CDR2 SVGIG (reference sequence). V was clipped by 7 bases and J by 0 bases; unmatched bases: 9. The CDR3 coding sequence is TGTGCCTCGGGACAGCCATTTAGCTCTGGGGCCAACGTCCTGACTTTC. Amino acid sequence: CASGQPFSSGANVLTF. Looking up the rest from reference TRBV30 and TRBJ2-6 gives the full variable domain: SQTIHQWPATLVQPVGSPLSLECTVEGTSNPNLYWYRQAAGRGLQLLFYSVGIGQISSEVPQNLSASRPQDRQFILSSKKLLLSDSGFYLCASGQPFSSGANVLTFGAGSRLTVL.

The chain combines TRBV5-1 with TRBJ2-7, with D perhaps matching TRBD2 (7 bases). Looked up from germline, CDR1 is SGHRS and CDR2 is YFSETQ. Trimming left V 1 base short and J 2 bases short, with 13 bases between. The CDR3 is 15 residues long. This CDR3 reads CASSLSTGRAYEQYF. The CDR3 DNA is TGCGCCAGCAGCTTGTCTACAGGGAGGGCCTACGAGCAGTACTTC. Supplemented by reference TRBV5-1 and TRBJ2-7, the full variable domain reads KAGVTQTPRYLIKTRGQQVTLSCSPISGHRSVSWYQQTPGQGLQFLFEYFSETQRNKGNFPGRFSGRQFSNSRSEMNVSTLELGDSALYLCASSLSTGRAYEQYFGPGTRLTVT.

This clonotype was observed at least ten times. The chain employs TRBV20-1 and TRBJ1-5; D remains ambiguous. Trimming left V 2 bases short and J 0 bases short, with 5 bases between. Germline CDR1 reads DFQATT; CDR2 reads SNEGSKA (reference sequence). The CDR3 sequence is 13 residues long. The CDR3 DNA follows: TGCAGTGCTAGACAGTATAGCAATCAGCCCCAGCATTTT. Translation: CSARQYSNQPQHF.

In its sample, this clonotype was seen a few times. This chain connects TRBV7-2 to TRBJ2-7; 9 nucleotides align to TRBD1. Unmatched junction bases numbered 5, after V lost 0 bases and J lost 5 bases. Germline CDR1 and CDR2: SGHTA and FQGNSA. This CDR3 is 15 amino acids long. The CDR3 region is CASSLAGQGLDEQYF. The CDR3 DNA reads TGTGCCAGCAGCTTAGCGGGACAGGGATTAGACGAGCAGTACTTC.

This clonotype occurred many times. V gene TRBV28 combines with J gene TRBJ2-5; possibly TRBD1 for D (6 bases). CDR3 length: 15 amino acids. From germline, CDR1 is MDHEN and CDR2 SYDVKM. Trimming removed 4 bases from V and 2 bases from J, with 14 bases in between. CDR3 in DNA: TGTGCCAGCAGTTCCGCACAAGGGACACAAGAGACCCAGTACTTC. This translates into CASSSAQGTQETQYF.